This TCR beta chain was obtained from a study of cytomegalovirus exposure and HLA in healthy donors. Study outcomes and limitations: In a later analysis, roughly 17,000 TCR beta sequences were associated with HLA alleles at 0.05 false discovery rate. Association of a missense DCLRE1C variant with TCR beta V- and J-gene trimming was reported in a later analysis.

Primers: 60 Vbeta forward and 13 Jbeta reverse. Profiling relied on immunoSEQ multiplex PCR, and the TCRdb table lists in-frame clones only, not all of them. The sample totals over 55,000 clones; its top ten clones hold about 15%. With 4 bases removed from V and 6 bases from J, the gap between germline ends came to 16 bases. The CDR3 loop spans 15 amino acids. Germline lookup yields CDR1 SGHKS and CDR2 YYEKEE (reference sequence). About this clone itself: The antigen is undetermined.

Material: PBMCs. The source of this sequence is a boy aged 5-17 years in good health and CMV-seronegative. The rearrangement joins TRBV5-5 to TRBJ1-4; D might be TRBD1 (5 bases). The CDR3 sequence: CASSHDSWGDEKLFF. CDR3 DNA: TGTGCCAGCAGCCACGACAGTTGGGGGGATGAAAAACTGTTTTTT.